This T cell receptor (beta chain) was identified in a study of T-cell reconstitution after alpha-beta-depleted transplantation in children. Study findings and constraints: Reported findings indicate that, about two months after transplant, alpha-beta T cells came from several hundred expanded clones, which were derived from non-depleted graft cells. T-cell numbers and diversity one year post-transplant derived largely from freshly generated T cells. From surviving recipient T cells and thymic progenitors came the high day-60 TCRbeta diversity observed in some patients.

The TCRbeta library was prepared with unique molecular identifiers. TCRdb reprocessed the PCR reads via MiXCR and lists one record per CDR3 protein. This sample has approximately 300,000 distinct CDR3 sequences, with around 10% found just once. This clonotype was found many times. Its antigen remains unknown. Specimen: PBMCs, collected before TCRalphabeta/CD19-depleted stem cell transplant. The receptor was derived from a boy younger than two with acute myeloid leukemia, due to receive a stem cell transplant.

CDR3 residues: CASSKPGTSGTGELFF. DNA for the CDR3: TGTGCCAGCAGCAAGCCCGGGACTAGCGGGACCGGGGAGCTGTTTTTT. This sequence joins TRBV12-3 or TRBV12-4 and TRBJ2-2; 12 bases align to TRBD2. The V and J ends lost 6 bases and 5 bases, in that order; junction bases with no gene match: 7. The CDR3 has 16 residues.